These 14 T cell receptor beta chains were all obtained from the same sample, sequenced in a study of blood T cell repertoires in COVID-19. Generated by immunoSEQ multiplex PCR, the TCRdb table keeps only in-frame clones and is missing some. This table holds 150,000 or so clones, less than 90% found once. The source material was PBMCs or T cells enriched from blood (not recorded which). The receptor source for this set is a woman in her forties or fifties who had been exposed to COVID-19.

This clone was seen just once. The DNA of the CDR3 is TGTGCCAGCAGCGAGGGGGGGGCGCTGGGTCAGCCCCAGCATTTT. Protein: CASSEGGALGQPQHF. V is TRBV9 and J is TRBJ1-5; D may be TRBD1 (6 bases). The CDR3 covers 15 residues. Germline CDR1 is SGDLS and CDR2 is YYNGEE. V lost 3 bases to trimming and J lost 6 bases, with 16 bases between them.

This chain uses TRBV24-1 with TRBJ1-2, with D unclear. From germline, CDR1 is KGHDR and CDR2 SFDVKD. The germline V and J ends were trimmed by 3 bases and 4 bases, with 5 bases remaining between them. The CDR3 has 12 amino acids. Here the CDR3 reads CATSDTRYGYTF. CDR3 nucleotide sequence: TGTGCCACCAGTGATACTCGCTATGGCTACACCTTC.

The chain has TRBV12-3 or TRBV12-4 and TRBJ2-3; a weak D match, TRBD2 (5 bases). CDR3 length: 13 residues. Trimming stripped 2 bases from V and 3 bases from J, with 6 bases between. Written as DNA, the CDR3 is TGTGCCAGCAGTTTAACGGGAACAGATACGCAGTATTTT. Protein: CASSLTGTDTQYF.

The chain joins TRBV7-2 to TRBJ2-7; 15 bases are shared with TRBD2. There are 17 residues in the CDR3. Looked up from germline, CDR1 is SGHTA and CDR2 is FQGNSA. V shed 2 bases and J 4 bases; nucleotides not matched to a gene: 6. CDR3 nucleotide sequence: TGTGCCAGCAGCTTAACCGGGACTAGCGGGGGGAGGTACGAGCAGTACTTC. Its protein product is CASSLTGTSGGRYEQYF.

The chain recombines TRBV7-9 with TRBJ1-5, with D tentatively TRBD1 (6 bases). V lost 4 bases and J lost 4, with 8 bases in between. The germline CDR1 and CDR2 sequences are SEHNR and FQNEAQ (reference sequence). The CDR3 consists of 13 residues. The CDR3 region has the DNA TGTGCCAGCAGCTCTACAGGGAATCAGCCCCAGCATTTT. Its protein product is CASSSTGNQPQHF.

The chain has TRBV19 and TRBJ2-3, with 12 nucleotides matching TRBD1. Germline V gives CDR1 LNHDA, CDR2 SQIVND (reference sequence). V lost 5 bases and J lost 6; bases outside the gene matches: 12. This CDR3 has 17 residues. In nucleotides, the CDR3 is TGTGCCAGTAGTCTAACACCGGGACAGGGGGCTGGCGATACGCAGTATTTT. It translates to CASSLTPGQGAGDTQYF.

This chain connects TRBV5-5 to TRBJ1-2, with TRBD1 as a possible D gene (6 bases). The germline V and J ends were trimmed by 0 bases and 4 bases, with 16 bases remaining between them. Germline values: CDR1 SGHKS, CDR2 YYEKEE (reference sequence). The CDR3 is 16 amino acids. This chain's CDR3 is CASSLVGQPVSYGYTF. DNA for the CDR3: TGTGCCAGCAGCTTGGTTGGACAGCCAGTCTCCTATGGCTACACCTTC.

The chain couples TRBV5-1 to TRBJ2-5, with 10 bases matching TRBD2. CDR3 size: 16 residues. The V gene's germline CDR1 is SGHRS and CDR2 YFSETQ. The trim removed 0 bases at V and 3 bases at J, leaving 5 bases unmatched. In DNA form, the CDR3 reads TGCGCCAGCAGCTTGGGTAGCGGGGGGCTGAAAGAGACCCAGTACTTC. This gives the protein CASSLGSGGLKETQYF.

V gene TRBV7-9 combines with J gene TRBJ1-4; no firm D call. The CDR3 extends over 15 amino acids. Trimming pared 4 bases from V and 8 bases from J, leaving 17 bases between. Germline V gene data show CDR1 as SEHNR and CDR2 as FQNEAQ (reference sequence). The CDR3 loop reads CASSSPGTWAEKLFF. The CDR3 DNA sequence: TGTGCCAGCAGCTCTCCCGGCACTTGGGCCGAAAAACTGTTTTTT.

The chain uses TRBV6-5 and TRBJ1-2; weak D call: TRBD1 (6 bases). The germline CDR1 and CDR2 sequences are MNHEY and SVGAGI. The CDR3 covers 13 residues. Trimming pared 2 bases from V and 2 bases from J, leaving 6 bases between. CDR3 DNA sequence: TGTGCCAGCAGTTACGACAGGAACTATGGCTACACCTTC. Its translation is CASSYDRNYGYTF.

The chain couples TRBV28 to TRBJ2-6, with D tentatively TRBD2 (6 bases). The CDR3 runs to 16 residues. With 4 bases removed from V and 3 bases from J, the gap between germline ends came to 13 bases. Germline values: CDR1 MDHEN, CDR2 SYDVKM. The CDR3 sequence is CASSSTWGDGANVLTF. CDR3 DNA sequence: TGTGCCAGCAGTTCCACCTGGGGGGATGGGGCCAACGTCCTGACTTTC.

The chain couples TRBV19 to TRBJ1-5, with D unresolved. Germline V gene sequence: CDR1 LNHDA, CDR2 SQIVND (reference sequence). Trimming took 8 bases from V and 4 from J, leaving 6 bases between them. The CDR3 is 11 amino acids. In DNA form, the CDR3 reads TGTGCCAGTGGCTCTAATCAGCCCCAGCATTTT. It yields the protein CASGSNQPQHF.

This CDR3 reads CASTRGTGRFEAFF. The DNA of the CDR3 is TGTGCCAGCACCCGGGGGACAGGACGATTTGAAGCTTTCTTT. The chain has TRBV6-5 and TRBJ1-1, with TRBD1 identical over 8 bases. The CDR3 is 14 residues long. Germline lookup yields CDR1 MNHEY and CDR2 SVGAGI. After removal of 7 bases from V and 7 bases from J, the junction contained 11 bases not matched to a gene.

J is TRBJ1-1 and V is TRBV7-2, with D possibly TRBD1 on 6 matching bases. Germline CDR1 and CDR2: SGHTA and FQGNSA. V dropped 5 bases and J dropped 6 bases, with 13 bases sitting between them. The CDR3 length is 13 residues. CDR3 loop: CASSPQGRAEAFF. The CDR3 DNA reads as TGTGCCAGCAGCCCACAGGGACGGGCTGAAGCTTTCTTT.